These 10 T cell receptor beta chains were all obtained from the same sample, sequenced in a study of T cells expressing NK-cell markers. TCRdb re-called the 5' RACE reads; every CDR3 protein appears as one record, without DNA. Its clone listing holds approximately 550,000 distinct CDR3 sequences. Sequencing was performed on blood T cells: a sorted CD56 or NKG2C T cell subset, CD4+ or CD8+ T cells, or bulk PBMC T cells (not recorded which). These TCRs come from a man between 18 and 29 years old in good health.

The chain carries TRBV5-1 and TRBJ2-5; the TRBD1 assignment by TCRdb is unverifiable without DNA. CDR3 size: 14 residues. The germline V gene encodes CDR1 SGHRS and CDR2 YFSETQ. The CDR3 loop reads CASSPQDRDETQYF.

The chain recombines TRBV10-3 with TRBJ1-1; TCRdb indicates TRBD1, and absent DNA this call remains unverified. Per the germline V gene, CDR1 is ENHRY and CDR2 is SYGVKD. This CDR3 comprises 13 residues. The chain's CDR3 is CATRRGPDTEAFF.

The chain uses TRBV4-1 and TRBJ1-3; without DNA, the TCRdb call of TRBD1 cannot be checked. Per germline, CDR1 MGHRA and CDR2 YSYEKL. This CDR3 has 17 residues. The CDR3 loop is CASSQNPDRNSGNTIYF.

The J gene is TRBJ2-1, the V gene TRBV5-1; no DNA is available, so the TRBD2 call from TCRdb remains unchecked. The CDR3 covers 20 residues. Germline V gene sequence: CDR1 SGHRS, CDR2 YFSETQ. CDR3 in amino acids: CASSLAPGLAGLSSYNEQFF.

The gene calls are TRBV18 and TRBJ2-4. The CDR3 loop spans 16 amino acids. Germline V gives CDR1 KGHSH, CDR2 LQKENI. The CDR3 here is CASSPREAIAKNIQYF.

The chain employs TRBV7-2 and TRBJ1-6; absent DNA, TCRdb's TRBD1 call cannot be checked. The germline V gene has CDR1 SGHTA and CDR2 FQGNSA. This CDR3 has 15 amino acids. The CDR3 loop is CASSQGQFGNSPLHF.

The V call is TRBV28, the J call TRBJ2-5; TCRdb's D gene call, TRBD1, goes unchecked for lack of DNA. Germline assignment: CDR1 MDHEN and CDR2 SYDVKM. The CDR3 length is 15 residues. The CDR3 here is CASSLNGIIGETQYF.

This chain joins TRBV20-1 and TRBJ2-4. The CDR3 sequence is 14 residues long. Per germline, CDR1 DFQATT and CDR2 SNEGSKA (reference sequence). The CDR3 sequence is CSARDNLSQNIQYF.

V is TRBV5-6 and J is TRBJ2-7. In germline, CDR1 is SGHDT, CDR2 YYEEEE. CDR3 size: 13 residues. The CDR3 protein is CASTMSVEYEQYF. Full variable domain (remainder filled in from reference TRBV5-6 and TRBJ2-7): DAGVTQSPTHLIKTRGQQVTLRCSPKSGHDTVSWYQQALGQGPQFIFQYYEEEERQRGNFPDRFSGHQFPNYSSELNVNALLLGDSALYLCASTMSVEYEQYFGPGTRLTVT.

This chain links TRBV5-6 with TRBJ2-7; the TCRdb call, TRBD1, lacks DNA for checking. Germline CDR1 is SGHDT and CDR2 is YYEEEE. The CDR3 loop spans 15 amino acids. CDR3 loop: CASSKMDRAYYEQYF. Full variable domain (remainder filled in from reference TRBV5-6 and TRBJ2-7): DAGVTQSPTHLIKTRGQQVTLRCSPKSGHDTVSWYQQALGQGPQFIFQYYEEEERQRGNFPDRFSGHQFPNYSSELNVNALLLGDSALYLCASSKMDRAYYEQYFGPGTRLTVT.